Following are 19 T cell receptor beta chains from one sample sequenced in a study of T cells in Graves' hyperthyroidism and ophthalmopathy (dated by TCRdb to about 2019). Library preparation used multiplex PCR. Sequenced on an Illumina HiSeq 2000. TCR beta CDR3 regions were amplified from RNA transcripts. A first-round RT-PCR of the TCR CDR3 used the HTBI primer set with the Qiagen OneStep RT-PCR kit. Through fastp at Q25 and MiXCR, TCRdb rebuilt clones from the public reads, retaining in-frame beta chains. Rows are combined by CDR3 protein, so each entry shows the most common genes and DNA. For this sample the table gives approximately 210,000 distinct CDR3 sequences, of which roughly 17% were detected only once. In total, the top ten clones hold 50% of the sample. Specimen: blood. Every receptor here comes from a man aged 50 to 60 with Graves' hyperthyroidism.

V and J are TRBV5-1 and TRBJ2-3; 8 nucleotides line up with TRBD1. The CDR3 spans 16 residues. The V and J ends lost 4 bases and 1 base, in that order; junction bases with no gene match: 8. Germline V gene sequence: CDR1 SGHRS, CDR2 YFSETQ. This CDR3 reads CASSIHGQGGTDTQYF. In DNA form, the CDR3 reads TGCGCCAGCAGCATACACGGACAGGGAGGCACAGATACGCAGTATTTT.

This clonotype was counted ten times or more. This rearrangement joins TRBV2 to TRBJ1-5, with D unclear. Trimming shortened V by 6 bases and J by 2 bases, and 11 bases separated the two germline ends. In germline, CDR1 is SNHLY, CDR2 FYNNEI. This CDR3 has 14 amino acids. Written as DNA, the CDR3 is TGTGCCAGCAGGGGCGTTTCGGGCAATCAGCCCCAGCATTTT. Its translation: CASRGVSGNQPQHF.

This clonotype came up a few times. This chain links TRBV4-1 with TRBJ2-3; 7 positions agree with TRBD2. V was pared by 1 base and J by 3 bases, with 4 bases of the junction left unmatched. Germline-derived CDR1 and CDR2 are MGHRA and YSYEKL. CDR3 size: 15 residues. In DNA, the CDR3 is TGCGCCAGCAGCCAAGTCGGCGGGAGAACAGATACGCAGTATTTT. This codes for CASSQVGGRTDTQYF.

This chain links TRBV12-3 or TRBV12-4 with TRBJ1-2; 7 bases agree with TRBD1. V shed 5 bases, J shed 0 bases, and the junction held 6 bases outside the gene matches. The CDR3 is 15 residues long. In DNA form, the CDR3 reads TGTGCCAGCAGTATGGACAGGACAGCTAACTATGGCTACACCTTC. Residues: CASSMDRTANYGYTF.

The rearrangement links TRBV4-1 to TRBJ1-5, with TRBD1 matching over 7 bases. From germline, CDR1 is MGHRA and CDR2 YSYEKL. This CDR3 has 15 residues. The ends lost 5 bases at V and 7 bases at J; junction bases unmatched: 11. CDR3 in amino acids: CASSSIQGSGQPQHF. CDR3 nucleotide sequence: TGCGCCAGCAGCTCAATACAGGGGTCCGGACAGCCCCAGCATTTT.

The chain couples TRBV11-3 to TRBJ2-3; 7 bases line up with TRBD1. The J segment lost 2 bases and the V segment lost 5 bases, leaving 4 bases of the junction unmatched. This CDR3 has 14 amino acids. In germline, CDR1 is SGHNT, CDR2 YENEEA. The CDR3 DNA is TGTGCCAGCAGCGTCGAGGGGGCCACAGATACGCAGTATTTT. This translates into CASSVEGATDTQYF.

Many counts were recorded for this clonotype. The chain combines TRBV19 with TRBJ2-4; 7 bases match TRBD1. Germline trimming cut 8 bases from V and 8 bases from J; bases unmatched to any gene: 6. Germline values: CDR1 LNHDA, CDR2 SQIVND (reference sequence). CDR3 length equals 12 residues. CDR3: CASADRVDIQYF. DNA of the CDR3: TGTGCCAGTGCCGACAGGGTGGACATTCAGTACTTC.

This clonotype was recorded at least ten times. V usage is TRBV20-1 and J usage is TRBJ1-5, with TRBD1 matching over 7 bases. The V segment lost 0 bases and the J segment 3 bases; nucleotides outside the gene matches: 8. The CDR3 consists of 16 residues. Germline loops: CDR1 DFQATT, CDR2 SNEGSKA (reference sequence). In DNA form, the CDR3 reads TGCAGTGCTAGAGATGGGTCAGGGGGTGTCAATCAGCCCCAGCATTTT. It encodes CSARDGSGGVNQPQHF.

This clonotype was detected ten times or more. The genes are TRBV18 and TRBJ2-5; D unclear. Trimming took 1 base from V and 1 from J, leaving 1 base between them. This CDR3 has 12 residues. Germline V gene lookup returns CDR1 KGHSH and CDR2 LQKENI. This chain's CDR3 is CASSPRQETQYF. The CDR3, as DNA: TGTGCCAGCTCACCACGCCAAGAGACCCAGTACTTC.

This clonotype was seen ten or more times. V gene TRBV4-3 combines with J gene TRBJ2-2; no clear D gene. Trimming stripped 0 bases from V and 4 bases from J, with 9 bases between. The CDR3 length is 15 residues. Germline lookup yields CDR1 LGHNA and CDR2 YSLEER. Here the CDR3 DNA reads TGCGCCAGCAGCCAAGAATGGCAGTTCACCGGGGAGCTGTTTTTT. This gives the protein CASSQEWQFTGELFF.

There are many counts of this clonotype. The chain has TRBV30 and TRBJ1-6, with D perhaps TRBD1 (6 bases). This CDR3 contains 15 residues. Germline V gene lookup returns CDR1 GTSNPN and CDR2 SVGIG (reference sequence). V was clipped by 3 bases and J by 7 bases, with 16 bases between them. This CDR3 reads CAWSPRGGINSPLHF. CDR3 DNA sequence: TGTGCCTGGAGCCCCAGGGGAGGCATCAATTCACCCCTCCACTTT.

This clonotype was counted a few times. The CDR3 sequence: CASSRGLAGRYEQYF. The CDR3 DNA is TGCGCCAGCAGTCGGGGACTAGCGGGAAGGTACGAGCAGTACTTC. This chain links TRBV5-1 with TRBJ2-7, with 13 positions matching TRBD2. In germline, CDR1 is SGHRS, CDR2 YFSETQ. This CDR3 is 15 amino acids long. Losses at the gene ends were 5 bases for V and 4 bases for J; bases not matched to a gene: 6. The whole variable domain, remainder taken from reference TRBV5-1 and TRBJ2-7, is KAGVTQTPRYLIKTRGQQVTLSCSPISGHRSVSWYQQTPGQGLQFLFEYFSETQRNKGNFPGRFSGRQFSNSRSEMNVSTLELGDSALYLCASSRGLAGRYEQYFGPGTRLTVT.

This clonotype was counted at least ten times. This chain joins TRBV7-9 and TRBJ1-6; no clear D. V was pared by 1 base and J by 9 bases, with 10 bases between. This CDR3 is 14 amino acids long. Germline V gives CDR1 SEHNR, CDR2 FQNEAQ (reference sequence). The CDR3 coding sequence is TGTGCCAGCAGCTTAGAATGGATCGGTTCACCCCTCCACTTT. Residues: CASSLEWIGSPLHF.

In its sample, this clonotype was seen many times. CDR3 loop: CASSYSPERPSGSYEQYF. In DNA, the CDR3 is TGTGCCAGCAGTTACTCCCCAGAGAGGCCTAGCGGGAGTTACGAGCAGTACTTC. V gene TRBV6-2 or TRBV6-3 combines with J gene TRBJ2-7, with TRBD2 matching over 10 bases. This CDR3 spans 18 amino acids. V trimming: 0 bases; J trimming: 4 bases; junction bases outside the gene matches: 12. CDR1 is MNHEY, CDR2 SVGEGT, per germline.

This clonotype was counted at least ten times. The DNA of the CDR3 is TGCAGTCTGCGTCGGGGAAGCTCCTACAATGAGCAGTTCTTC. Amino acid sequence: CSLRRGSSYNEQFF. The chain links TRBV20-1 to TRBJ2-1, with D perhaps TRBD2 (5 bases). The CDR3 runs 14 residues. V was clipped by 8 bases and J by 0 bases, with 14 bases between them. Germline V gene lookup returns CDR1 DFQATT and CDR2 SNEGSKA (reference sequence).

This clonotype has ten or more counts. The rearrangement links TRBV20-1 to TRBJ2-7, with D unresolved. Trimming removed 2 bases at V and 2 bases at J, with 13 bases between. Germline-derived CDR1 and CDR2 are DFQATT and SNEGSKA (reference sequence). This CDR3 has 14 residues. The DNA for the CDR3 is TGCAGTGCTAGACCTAACCTAGGGACCTACGAGCAGTACTTC. The encoded protein is CSARPNLGTYEQYF.

The sample holds many counts of this clonotype. The J gene is TRBJ2-3, the V gene TRBV29-1; 7 bases match TRBD2. This CDR3 region has 18 residues. Per the germline V gene, CDR1 is SQVTM and CDR2 is ANQGSEA. The V and J ends lost 6 bases and 0 bases, in that order; junction bases with no gene match: 18. CDR3 sequence reads: CSVGPGPLSSGSTDTQYF. The CDR3 DNA follows: TGCAGCGTCGGGCCCGGCCCCTTGAGTAGCGGGAGCACAGATACGCAGTATTTT.

The table lists this clonotype with many counts. This chain connects TRBV7-3 to TRBJ2-5; no firm D call. Germline CDR1 reads SGHTA; CDR2 reads FQGTGA. CDR3 length equals 16 residues. Trimming pared 3 bases from V and 1 base from J, leaving 15 bases between. CDR3 in amino acids: CASSFLPSASQETQYF. The CDR3 DNA sequence: TGTGCCAGCAGCTTTCTGCCGAGCGCCTCCCAAGAGACCCAGTACTTC.

V usage is TRBV9 and J usage is TRBJ2-5; no clear D gene. CDR1 SGDLS and CDR2 YYNGEE come from the germline V gene. The CDR3 is made up of 13 amino acids. V shed 2 bases and J shed 2 bases, with 7 bases lying between them. The CDR3 coding sequence is TGTGCCAGCAGCGTGGCCAGTCAAGAGACCCAGTACTTC. Translating it yields CASSVASQETQYF.